This TCR beta chain derives from a study of blood T cell repertoires in COVID-19. Overall study: Researchers got acute and convalescent COVID-19 samples from the United States, Italy and Spain. PBMCs, B-cell-depleted T cells, or T cells were the source of the cDNA or gDNA that made up the material.

In the study's own analysis: Amplification of reference gene primers provided the estimated nucleated cell counts. Generated by immunoSEQ multiplex PCR, the TCRdb table keeps only in-frame clones and is missing some. That table supplies the V and J calls and clone size; D and trimming were determined from the DNA. In the table there are over 70,000 clones, under 95% of which are singletons. The CDR3 covers 14 residues. Trimming took 3 bases from V and 4 from J, leaving 12 bases between them. Germline CDR1 reads KGHSH; CDR2 reads LQKENI. Sample: peripheral blood. This chain links TRBV18 with TRBJ1-2, with D tentatively TRBD1 (5 bases). This receptor was taken from a human donor with active COVID-19. The donor label of this sample is uncertain. This chain's CDR3 is CASSPGGAIYGYTF. CDR3 in DNA: TGTGCCAGCTCACCGGGGGGAGCGATCTATGGCTACACCTTC.